This TCR beta chain derives from a study of CD8 T cells in ankylosing spondylitis. The study, taken as a whole, reports: A TCR beta motif made of several highly homologous variants seemed typical of ankylosing spondylitis blood. Reportedly, matched ankylosing spondylitis synovial fluid was significantly enriched for disease-linked clones.

By quantitative 5'-RACE with molecular barcodes, the TCR beta libraries were made. TCRdb re-derived calls from the 5' RACE reads in MiXCR, one entry per CDR3 protein. The sample has about 100,000 distinct CDR3 sequences, approximately 9% seen once. With respect to this clonotype: The antigen is not known.

The CDR3 consists of 16 residues. Trimming removed 3 bases from V and 2 bases from J, with 11 bases in between. Germline V gene data show CDR1 as LNHDA and CDR2 as SQIVND (reference sequence). This clonotype was sampled from a male donor with ankylosing spondylitis or in good health (not recorded which). The genes are TRBV19 and TRBJ2-6; perhaps TRBD2 as D (5 bases). The sample was blood, either unsorted or a sorted T cell fraction (not recorded which). This CDR3 is CASSIGGGAGANVLTF. In nucleotides, the CDR3 is TGTGCCAGTAGTATTGGTGGAGGTGCTGGGGCCAACGTCCTGACTTTC.